This T cell receptor (beta chain) was identified in a study of cytomegalovirus exposure and HLA in healthy donors. Turning to the study itself: The study placed about 81% of its approximately 360 genotyped donors in the Caucasian-associated ancestry cluster. Study conclusions and caveats: High sensitivity and specificity were reportedly achieved when the classifier diagnosed cytomegalovirus status. The presence/absence work took it that sequencing depth was about the same across donors.

Primers for the PCR totalled 60 Vbeta and 13 Jbeta. Produced via immunoSEQ multiplex PCR; TCRdb's table is partial and in-frame only. Reported are 93,000 or so clones; the ten largest clones contain around 3.2%. This CDR3 is built from 12 residues. Deletions cut 4 bases from V and 10 bases from J, with 11 bases between. In germline, CDR1 is MNHNY, CDR2 SVGAGI (reference sequence). A note on this clone: Its antigen remains unknown.

The sequence was collected from a man aged 35 to 55 in good health and CMV-seronegative. The sequencing sample was made of PBMCs. The rearrangement joins TRBV6-6 to TRBJ2-1; unclear D gene. CDR3 sequence: CASSSDLVEQFF. The DNA for the CDR3 is TGTGCCAGCAGTTCAGATCTCGTAGAGCAGTTCTTC.